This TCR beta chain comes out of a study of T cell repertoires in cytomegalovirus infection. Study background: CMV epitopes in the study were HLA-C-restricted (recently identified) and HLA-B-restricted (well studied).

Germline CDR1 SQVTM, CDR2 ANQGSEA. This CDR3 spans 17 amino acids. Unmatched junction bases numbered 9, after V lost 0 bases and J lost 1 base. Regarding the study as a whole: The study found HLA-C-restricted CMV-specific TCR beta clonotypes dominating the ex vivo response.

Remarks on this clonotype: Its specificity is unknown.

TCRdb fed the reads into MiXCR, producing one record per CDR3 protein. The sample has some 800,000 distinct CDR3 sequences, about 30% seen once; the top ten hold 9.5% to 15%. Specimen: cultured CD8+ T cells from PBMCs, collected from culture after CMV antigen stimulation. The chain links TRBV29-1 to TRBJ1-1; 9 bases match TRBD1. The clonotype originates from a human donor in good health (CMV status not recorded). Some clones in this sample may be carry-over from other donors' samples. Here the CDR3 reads CSVEDFGTGFPNTEAFF. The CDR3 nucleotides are TGCAGCGTTGAAGATTTCGGGACAGGGTTCCCGAACACTGAAGCTTTCTTT.